This TCR beta chain is drawn from a study of blood T cell repertoires in COVID-19. This table comes from immunoSEQ multiplex PCR, and its TCRdb copy is limited to in-frame clones, with some not included. The repertoire consists of fewer than 50,000 clones, with around 89% occurring once and the leading ten covering less than 30%. Sequenced: peripheral blood. The origin of this receptor is a man aged 55 to 70 with active or convalescent COVID-19.

CDR3 sequence: CATSRGRELTQETQYF. The CDR3 DNA sequence: TGTGCCACCAGCAGAGGACGGGAGTTAACGCAAGAGACCCAGTACTTC. The chain recombines TRBV15 with TRBJ2-5; TRBD2 might be the D (6 bases). Trimming shortened V by 1 base and J by 2 bases, and 14 bases separated the two germline ends. The CDR3 has 16 amino acids. CDR1 and CDR2 (germline): LNHNV, YYDKDF (reference sequence).